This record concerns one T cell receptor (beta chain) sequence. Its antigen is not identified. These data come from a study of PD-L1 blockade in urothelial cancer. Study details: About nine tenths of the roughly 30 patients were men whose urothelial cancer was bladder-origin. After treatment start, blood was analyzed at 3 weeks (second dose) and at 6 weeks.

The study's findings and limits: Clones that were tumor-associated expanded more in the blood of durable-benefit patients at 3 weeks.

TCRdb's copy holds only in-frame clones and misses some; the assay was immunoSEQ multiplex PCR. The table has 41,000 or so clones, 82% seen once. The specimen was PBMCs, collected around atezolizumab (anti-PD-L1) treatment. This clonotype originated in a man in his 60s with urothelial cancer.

The CDR3 protein is CASSSNRALNTEAFF. The CDR3 bases are TGCGCCAGCAGCTCGAACAGGGCTCTGAACACTGAAGCTTTCTTT. The V and J genes are TRBV5-1 and TRBJ1-1; the D gene is possibly TRBD1 (6 bases). This CDR3 is built from 15 residues. V gave up 3 bases and J gave up 0 bases, with 12 bases separating them. Per the germline V gene, CDR1 is SGHRS and CDR2 is YFSETQ. Variable domain in full (rest from reference TRBV5-1 and TRBJ1-1): KAGVTQTPRYLIKTRGQQVTLSCSPISGHRSVSWYQQTPGQGLQFLFEYFSETQRNKGNFPGRFSGRQFSNSRSEMNVSTLELGDSALYLCASSSNRALNTEAFFGQGTRLTVV.